Below, 2 T cell receptor beta chains from the same sample are listed, as sequenced in a study of breast tumors, draining lymph nodes, adjacent tissues. TCRdb re-called the multiplex PCR reads through MiXCR, storing one row per CDR3 protein. The profile shows about 13,000 distinct CDR3 sequences, 50% of them singletons. Sequencing input: tumor-adjacent breast tissue. All receptors derive from a female donor with breast cancer. Some clones in this sample may be carry-over from other donors' samples.

The chain uses TRBV29-1 and TRBJ2-3; possibly TRBD2 for D (5 bases). Trimming took 7 bases from V and 3 from J, leaving 11 bases between them. In germline, CDR1 is SQVTM, CDR2 ANQGSEA. The CDR3 is made up of 12 amino acids. This CDR3 is CSAAGGTDTQYF. In nucleotides, the CDR3 is TGCAGCGCCGCAGGAGGAACAGATACGCAGTATTTT.

Many counts were recorded for this clonotype. The CDR3 nucleotides read TGTGCCAGCAGTCCAACTCGACAGGGATCCTACGAGCAGTACTTC. Amino acids: CASSPTRQGSYEQYF. V and J are TRBV6-2 or TRBV6-3 and TRBJ2-7, with TRBD1 matching over 7 bases. V was pared by 5 bases and J by 1 base, with 8 bases of the junction left unmatched. The CDR3 has 15 amino acids. Germline CDR1 MNHEY, CDR2 SVGEGT.